Listed below are T cell receptor beta chains from one sample, sequenced in a study of blood T cell repertoires in COVID-19. Clones were sequenced by immunoSEQ multiplex PCR, and TCRdb holds only the in-frame ones, with some missing. The data show about 250,000 clones, with roughly nine tenths seen just once and 2.4% held by the top ten. Specimen: PBMCs or T cells enriched from blood (not recorded which). The receptors stem from a woman under 30 who had recovered from COVID-19. CDR3s include the opening cysteine and the closing phenylalanine or tryptophan. The D gene is left open where the match is weak. Not all rows give a size; the values are once, few, many and, for expanded clones, a class.

>TRBJ1-2|NA|TRBV30|NA
CAWSVGVNYGYTF
TGTGCCTGGAGTGTAGGGGTCAACTATGGCTACACCTTC
>TRBJ2-7|NA|TRBV5-4|NA
CASSLARGAPYEQYF
TGTGCCAGCAGCTTGGCTCGCGGGGCCCCCTACGAGCAGTACTTC
>TRBJ2-7|NA|TRBV2|few
CASRGTSEQYF
TGTGCCAGCCGGGGGACCTCCGAGCAGTACTTC
>TRBJ1-1|NA|TRBV5-1|NA
CASSLVGENTEAFF
TGCGCCAGCAGCTTGGTAGGGGAGAACACTGAAGCTTTCTTT
>TRBJ2-3|NA|TRBV5-1|NA
CASSLPQEGAADTQYF
TGCGCCAGCAGCTTGCCCCAAGAAGGGGCAGCAGATACGCAGTATTTT
>TRBJ1-2|TRBD1|TRBV5-4|NA
CASSPGQDKVHTF
TGTGCCAGCAGCCCGGGACAGGATAAAGTTCACACCTTC
>TRBJ2-3|NA|TRBV5-6|once
CASSFHLLAGFHKEDTQYF
TGTGCCAGCAGTTTTCACCTTTTGGCAGGGTTTCATAAAGAAGATACGCAGTATTTT
>TRBJ2-1|NA|TRBV24-1|NA
CATSAPNLGGEQFF
TGTGCCACCAGTGCCCCGAATCTCGGCGGTGAGCAGTTCTTC
>TRBJ1-2|NA|TRBV9|NA
CASSVAQGSFGYTF
TGTGCCAGCAGCGTAGCCCAGGGATCTTTTGGCTACACCTTC
>TRBJ1-5|NA|TRBV12-3/TRBV12-4|NA
CASSLVIDQPQHF
TGTGCCAGCAGTTTAGTAATAGATCAGCCCCAGCATTTT
>TRBJ1-5|TRBD1|TRBV9|NA
CASSVGEGQGVNQPQHF
TGTGCCAGCAGCGTGGGGGAAGGCCAGGGGGTAAATCAGCCCCAGCATTTT
>TRBJ1-1|TRBD1|TRBV5-1|NA
CASSSEKGQGSTEAFF
TGCGCCAGCAGCAGCGAAAAGGGACAGGGAAGTACTGAAGCTTTCTTT
>TRBJ1-5|TRBD1|TRBV11-2|NA
CASSGHPGQGSQPQHF
TGTGCCAGCAGCGGCCACCCGGGACAGGGTTCTCAGCCCCAGCATTTT
>TRBJ2-1|TRBD1|TRBV28|NA
CASSLPGQGYNEQFF
TGTGCCAGCAGTTTGCCGGGACAGGGATACAATGAGCAGTTCTTC
>TRBJ2-2|TRBD2|TRBV19|NA
CASSIPLAGVDYYVNTGELFF
TGTGCCAGTAGTATCCCACTAGCGGGAGTCGATTACTACGTAAACACCGGGGAGCTGTTTTTT
>TRBJ1-1|NA|TRBV6-6|NA
CASSRMNTEAFF
TGTGCCAGCAGCCGTATGAACACTGAAGCTTTCTTT
>TRBJ1-1|NA|TRBV6-5|once
CASSSDSGDTEAFF
TGTGCCAGCAGTTCCGACTCAGGGGACACTGAAGCTTTCTTT
>TRBJ2-7|NA|TRBV5-1|NA
CASSLDWEQYF
TGCGCCAGCAGCTTGGACTGGGAGCAGTACTTC
>TRBJ2-5|TRBD2|TRBV19|NA
CASSENGGASETQYF
TGTGCCAGTAGTGAGAACGGGGGGGCTTCGGAGACCCAGTACTTC
>TRBJ2-1|NA|TRBV28|NA
CASSLVGGGNYNEQFF
TGTGCCAGCAGTTTGGTCGGCGGCGGGAACTACAATGAGCAGTTCTTC
>TRBJ1-2|TRBD1|TRBV9|NA
CASSPTGEPFNYGYTF
TGTGCCAGCAGCCCGACAGGGGAGCCGTTTAACTATGGCTACACCTTC
>TRBJ1-1|NA|TRBV30|NA
CAWSVTGNAFF
TGTGCCTGGAGTGTAACCGGGAATGCTTTCTTT
>TRBJ1-3|NA|TRBV18|NA
CASSPPGRVGNTIYF
TGTGCCAGCTCACCCCCCGGCAGGGTCGGAAACACCATATATTTT
>TRBJ2-5|NA|TRBV6-4|NA
CATSEGATQYF
TGTGCCACTTCGGAAGGGGCGACCCAGTACTTC
>TRBJ1-2|NA|TRBV5-1|once
CASSVGFDGYTF
TGCGCCAGCAGCGTCGGGTTCGATGGCTACACCTTC
>TRBJ2-1|NA|TRBV10-1|NA
CASSDSFRQFF
TGCGCCAGCAGTGATAGCTTTCGTCAGTTCTTC
>TRBJ1-1|NA|TRBV11-2|NA
CASSLDPDSLAFF
TGTGCCAGCAGCTTAGACCCGGACAGCTTAGCTTTCTTT
>TRBJ1-1|NA|TRBV7-2|NA
CASVTGNTEAFF
TGTGCCAGCGTGACAGGGAACACTGAAGCTTTCTTT
>TRBJ1-1|TRBD1|TRBV28|NA
CASSLLQTGGKTEAFF
TGTGCCAGCAGTTTACTTCAAACAGGGGGCAAGACTGAAGCTTTCTTT
>TRBJ1-2|NA|TRBV5-1|once
CASSLTRTGNYGYTF
TGCGCCAGCAGCTTGACCAGAACAGGGAACTATGGCTACACCTTC
>TRBJ1-6|TRBD1|TRBV28|NA
CASSLGRTGDNSPLHF
TGTGCCAGCAGTTTAGGGAGGACAGGGGATAATTCACCCCTCCACTTT
>TRBJ1-2|NA|TRBV4-1|NA
CASSQKGIGDYGYTF
TGCGCCAGCAGCCAGAAGGGTATCGGGGACTATGGCTACACCTTC
>TRBJ2-7|TRBD2|TRBV28|NA
CASSLLAGFEEQYF
TGTGCCAGCAGTTTACTAGCGGGGTTTGAGGAGCAGTACTTC
>TRBJ1-2|TRBD1|TRBV5-4|NA
CASSLAGGAVGYTF
TGTGCCAGCAGCTTGGCAGGGGGCGCGGTTGGCTACACCTTC
>TRBJ2-7|TRBD1|TRBV27|once
CASSLVPGQEPQYF
TGTGCCAGCAGTTTAGTCCCGGGACAGGAACCGCAGTACTTC
>TRBJ2-7|NA|TRBV5-6|NA
CASSTPRQAAYEQYF
TGTGCCAGCAGCACCCCTCGACAGGCAGCCTACGAGCAGTACTTC
>TRBJ1-1|TRBD1|TRBV2|NA
CASTNRGGLRNEAFF
TGTGCCAGCACCAACAGGGGGGGCTTACGAAATGAAGCTTTCTTT
>TRBJ2-7|NA|TRBV15|NA
CATSRDLSSGSYEQYF
TGTGCCACCAGCAGAGACCTCTCCAGTGGTTCCTACGAGCAGTACTTC
>TRBJ1-1|TRBD1|TRBV19|NA
CASSIEEDRWNTEAFF
TGTGCCAGTAGTATAGAGGAGGACAGGTGGAACACTGAAGCTTTCTTT
>TRBJ1-1|TRBD1|TRBV14|NA
CASSRNRGRGTEAFF
TGTGCCAGCAGCCGTAACAGGGGGCGGGGCACTGAAGCTTTCTTT
>TRBJ2-2|TRBD1|TRBV11-1|NA
CASSLVGQGVTGELFF
TGTGCCAGCAGCTTAGTGGGCCAGGGGGTGACCGGGGAGCTGTTTTTT
>TRBJ1-3|TRBD1|TRBV18|NA
CASSPIRTGASSGNTIYF
TGTGCCAGCTCACCAATAAGGACAGGGGCTTCCTCTGGAAACACCATATATTTT
>TRBJ1-2|NA|TRBV29-1|NA
CSVEALNYGYTF
TGCAGCGTTGAGGCCCTTAACTATGGCTACACCTTC
>TRBJ1-2|TRBD1|TRBV7-2|NA
CASSPDRVYGYTF
TGTGCCAGCAGTCCTGACAGGGTCTATGGCTACACCTTC
>TRBJ2-7|NA|TRBV5-1|NA
CASSLGGSWAHEQYF
TGCGCCAGCAGCTTGGGTGGTAGTTGGGCCCACGAGCAGTACTTC
>TRBJ2-3|NA|TRBV5-4|once
CASSPEPGVWVTDTQYF
TGTGCCAGCAGCCCAGAACCCGGGGTTTGGGTTACAGATACGCAGTATTTT
>TRBJ1-6|NA|TRBV5-1|NA
CASSPDSSNSPLHF
TGCGCCAGCAGCCCGGACAGTTCTAATTCACCCCTCCACTTT
>TRBJ1-1|NA|TRBV7-9|NA
CASSLGLKLGEAFF
TGTGCCAGCAGCTTAGGACTAAAACTAGGTGAAGCTTTCTTT
>TRBJ1-6|NA|TRBV19|NA
CASSIFGDLYTPLHF
TGTGCCAGTAGTATCTTTGGAGATTTGTATACACCCCTCCACTTT
>TRBJ2-5|NA|TRBV7-2|NA
CASTLVAEETQYF
TGTGCCAGCACCCTAGTGGCCGAAGAGACCCAGTACTTC
>TRBJ2-1|TRBD2|TRBV11-2|NA
CASSGAGGPGGEQFF
TGTGCCAGCAGCGGGGCGGGGGGACCCGGGGGTGAGCAGTTCTTC
>TRBJ2-2|NA|TRBV5-1|NA
CARQGKPYYDGELFF
TGCGCCAGACAGGGAAAGCCTTACTACGACGGGGAGCTGTTTTTT
>TRBJ1-1|TRBD1|TRBV7-9|NA
CASSRRTGLDTEAFF
TGTGCCAGCAGCCGGAGGACAGGGTTGGACACTGAAGCTTTCTTT
>TRBJ1-6|TRBD1|TRBV7-9|NA
CASSLPTTGGGSPLHF
TGTGCCAGCAGCTTACCAACGACAGGGGGCGGATCACCCCTCCACTTT
>TRBJ2-7|TRBD1|TRBV23-1|NA
CASSQTRDRGGYEQYF
TGCGCCAGCAGTCAAACCCGGGACAGGGGGGGTTACGAGCAGTACTTC
>TRBJ1-1|NA|TRBV6-1|NA
CASSEWAGTEAFF
TGTGCCAGCAGTGAATGGGCAGGGACTGAAGCTTTCTTT
>TRBJ1-3|NA|TRBV19|NA
CASSAASSGNTIYF
TGTGCCAGTAGTGCGGCCAGTTCTGGAAACACCATATATTTT
>TRBJ1-6|TRBD1|TRBV5-6|NA
CASSFGQGFTSSYNSPLHF
TGTGCCAGCAGCTTCGGACAGGGGTTCACTAGCTCCTATAATTCACCCCTCCACTTT
>TRBJ1-4|NA|TRBV4-1|few
CASSQEAGRGNEKLFF
TGCGCCAGCAGCCAAGAAGCGGGGCGAGGGAATGAAAAACTGTTTTTT
>TRBJ1-5|TRBD1|TRBV4-1|NA
CASSQDPGGQGRGQPQHF
TGCGCCAGCAGCCAAGATCCCGGGGGACAGGGTAGAGGTCAGCCCCAGCATTTT